A selection of T cell receptor beta chains follows, all from one sample in a study of T cell repertoires in cytomegalovirus infection. MiXCR was run by TCRdb on the reads, yielding one entry per CDR3 protein. Among some 450,000 distinct CDR3 sequences listed, roughly 31% were seen once. Sequenced: PBMCs. These receptors were collected from a human donor in good health (CMV status not recorded). Some clones in this sample may be carry-over from other donors' samples. Each CDR3 is given with its conserved first and last residue. A D gene is named only where the DNA matches it firmly. Size values are once, few and many counts, or a class for expanded clones, and some rows have none.

V	size	J	D	DNA	CDR3
TRBV7-2	many	TRBJ2-5	TRBD2	TGTGCCAGCAGCCGTAGCGGGGGGGCCTTCCAAGAGACCCAGTACTTC	CASSRSGGAFQETQYF
TRBV19	NA	TRBJ2-1	TRBD1	TGTGCCAGTAGCCCCTCCCGGGACAGGCTCTACAATGAGCAGTTCTTC	CASSPSRDRLYNEQFF
TRBV7-8	many	TRBJ2-1	NA	TGTGCCAGCAGCTTAGGTGAAGGGGTCACCTACAATGAGCAGTTCTTC	CASSLGEGVTYNEQFF
TRBV4-1	NA	TRBJ2-3	NA	TGCGCCAGCAGCCCAGGAGTGATGGATACGCAGTATTTT	CASSPGVMDTQYF
TRBV6-1	few	TRBJ2-3	NA	TGTGCCAGCAGTGAGGGCAAACGGCCTTTCCTTGATACGCAGTATTTT	CASSEGKRPFLDTQYF
TRBV6-8	NA	TRBJ1-2	NA	TGTACCAGCAGTTACTTCCAGGGTGAGGGGGGCTACACCTTC	CTSSYFQGEGGYTF
TRBV19	NA	TRBJ2-7	TRBD1	TGTGCCAGTAGTATCCGCGGGACAGGGGTCGGCGAGCAGTACTTC	CASSIRGTGVGEQYF
TRBV6-5	NA	TRBJ2-5	TRBD1	TGTGCCAGCAGGGTGGACAGGGAAGAGACCCAGTACTTC	CASRVDREETQYF
TRBV19	many	TRBJ1-5	NA	TGTGCCAGTAGTAGCAACCAGGGAGGGCCCCAGCATTTT	CASSSNQGGPQHF
TRBV15	NA	TRBJ2-5	TRBD1	TGTGCCACCAGCGAAGGGACAGGGGCCGGGAAGACCCAGTACTTC	CATSEGTGAGKTQYF
TRBV7-2	NA	TRBJ2-1	NA	TGTGCCAGCAGCCCCCCATTCGACAGTGTGATGGCCCGGACGATCTACAATGAGCAGTTCTTC	CASSPPFDSVMARTIYNEQFF
TRBV7-2	many	TRBJ2-7	TRBD1	TGTGCCAGCACCCCGGGACAGGGTAACCACGAGCAGTACTTC	CASTPGQGNHEQYF
TRBV7-6	many	TRBJ1-5	TRBD1	TGTGCCAGCAGCCCCGGGACAGGCTATAGCAATCAGCCCCAGCATTTT	CASSPGTGYSNQPQHF
TRBV6-5	NA	TRBJ2-6	NA	TGTGCCACCACCCCCCTCTCTGGGGCCAACGTCCTGACTTTC	CATTPLSGANVLTF
TRBV7-2	many	TRBJ1-4	TRBD1	TGTGCCAGCAGCTCGACAGGGGGCCGGGTAGGCGAAAAACTGTTTTTT	CASSSTGGRVGEKLFF
TRBV7-2	many	TRBJ1-2	TRBD1	TGTGCCAGCAGCCCTCGGACAGGGCAAATTGGCTACACCTTC	CASSPRTGQIGYTF
TRBV15	NA	TRBJ1-1	NA	TGTGCCACCAGCAGAGGGGAGGGACGGTACACTGAAGCTTTCTTT	CATSRGEGRYTEAFF
TRBV11-3	NA	TRBJ2-3	NA	TGTGCCAGCAGCTTGGGCGTGGGTGAAATGGATACGCAGTATTTT	CASSLGVGEMDTQYF
TRBV7-4	once	TRBJ2-1	TRBD1	TGTGCCAGCAGCACAACGGACAGGGGGCCGGATGAGCAGTTCTTC	CASSTTDRGPDEQFF
TRBV7-2	many	TRBJ2-1	TRBD2	TGTGCCAGCAGCTTAGTTCGGACTAGCGGGGAGAAGTTCTTC	CASSLVRTSGEKFF
TRBV5-4	NA	TRBJ2-1	NA	TGTGCCAGCAGCTTGGCCGCACAGCGCAATTACAATGAGCAGTTCTTC	CASSLAAQRNYNEQFF
TRBV2	NA	TRBJ1-2	TRBD1	TGTGCCAGCAGGGGGACAGGGGGCGCCGGTGGCTACACCTTC	CASRGTGGAGGYTF
TRBV7-9	few	TRBJ2-1	NA	TGTGCCAGCAGGGAGGGGATGAATGAGCAGTTCTTC	CASREGMNEQFF
TRBV25-1	NA	TRBJ2-7	NA	TGTGCCACCTTTGGCTCCTACGAGCAGTACTTC	CATFGSYEQYF
TRBV7-8	NA	TRBJ1-2	NA	TGTGCCAGCAGCTTACGGACAGAAGCCAACTATGGCTACACCTTC	CASSLRTEANYGYTF
TRBV9	few	TRBJ2-1	TRBD2	TGTGCCAGCAGCGTAGTCGGGGGGGCCCCGGCTGAGCAGTTCTTC	CASSVVGGAPAEQFF
TRBV24-1	few	TRBJ2-1	NA	TGTGCCACCAGTGATTTAGGGGCGGGGAGCTCCTACAATGAGCAGTTCTTC	CATSDLGAGSSYNEQFF
TRBV20-1	few	TRBJ1-2	NA	TGCAGTGCTTCCGGGCCAGGGCTGAGAGGCTACACCTTC	CSASGPGLRGYTF
TRBV14	few	TRBJ2-2	TRBD1	TGTGCCAGCAGCTTCGGACAGGCCCACACCGGGGAGCTGTTTTTT	CASSFGQAHTGELFF
TRBV19	NA	TRBJ2-3	TRBD1	TGTGCCAGTAGGCGACAGGGGACGACAGATACGCAGTATTTT	CASRRQGTTDTQYF
TRBV7-3	many	TRBJ2-7	TRBD1	TGTGCCAGCAGCCTGGACAGGACGACCGAGCAGTACTTC	CASSLDRTTEQYF
TRBV7-2	NA	TRBJ2-6	NA	TGTGCCAGCAGCCCCAGAAGGTCCTGGGGGGCGCCGCGGTCTGGGGCCAACGTCCTGAATTTC	CASSPRRSWGAPRSGANVLNF
TRBV6-6	few	TRBJ2-7	NA	TGTGCCAGCATGGCCACCAATTACGAGCAGTACTTC	CASMATNYEQYF
TRBV20-1	NA	TRBJ1-6	TRBD1	TGCAGTGCTCGCAGCTCCGGACAGGGAAACTCACCCCTCCACTTT	CSARSSGQGNSPLHF
TRBV5-8	NA	TRBJ2-2	NA	TGTGCCAGCAGCTTGGTGGGGTCGAACACCGGGGAGCTGTTTTTT	CASSLVGSNTGELFF
TRBV5-6	few	TRBJ2-3	NA	TGTGCCAGCAGCTGGGGACGGAGCACAGATACGCAGTATTTT	CASSWGRSTDTQYF
TRBV4-3	NA	TRBJ1-6	NA	TGCGCCAGCAGCCCCCAGGGTTTAGGCAATTCACCCCTCCACTTT	CASSPQGLGNSPLHF
TRBV6-2/TRBV6-3	many	TRBJ2-2	NA	TGTGCCAGCAGTTATGTGCCCGGGGAGCTGTTTTTT	CASSYVPGELFF
TRBV7-2	many	TRBJ1-3	NA	TGTGCCAGCAGCTTAGGGTCCAGGGACACCATATATTTT	CASSLGSRDTIYF
TRBV25-1	few	TRBJ1-6	NA	TGTGCCAGCGAAGACCAGGGTTTCGATTCACCCCTCCACTTT	CASEDQGFDSPLHF
TRBV24-1	NA	TRBJ2-2	NA	TGTGCCACCAGTGATCCGGGACAGAACACCGGGGAGCTGTTTTTT	CATSDPGQNTGELFF
TRBV12-3/TRBV12-4	few	TRBJ2-3	TRBD2	TGTGCCAGCAGCCCCACAACACTAGCGGGGGCAGATACGCAGTATTTT	CASSPTTLAGADTQYF
TRBV4-3	NA	TRBJ2-1	TRBD1	TGCGCCAGCAGCTCAAACAGGGGGAGCTCCTACAATGAGCAGTTCTTC	CASSSNRGSSYNEQFF
TRBV4-2	NA	TRBJ2-5	TRBD2	TGTGCCAGCAGCCGATCGACTAGCTTATTAGCCTACGCCCAAGAGACCCAGTACTTC	CASSRSTSLLAYAQETQYF
TRBV2	NA	TRBJ2-4	NA	TGTGCCAGCAGTGGGGGGCAGGGAAACATTCAGTACTTC	CASSGGQGNIQYF